This record concerns one TCR beta chain sequence. Its specificity is not known. Libraries were UMI-labeled 5' RACE TRB cDNA. TCRdb re-analyzed the 5' RACE reads; it lists each CDR3 protein once, without DNA. Its table records 65,000 to 75,000 distinct CDR3 sequences. Germline CDR1 reads SNHLY; CDR2 reads FYNNEI. The CDR3 runs 12 residues. The data derive from a study of CXCR3-negative and CXCR3-positive naive CD8 T cells. As for the study in general: Roughly 1.5 +/- 0.3 million TRB reads came from each library, giving about 150 million in total. Study-wide results and limits: TRB CDR3 hydrophobicity was greater in CXCR3-positive naive cells than in CXCR3-negative naive cells. TRB CDR3 properties served as the basis for inferring TCR strength, and surface CD5 was comparable between naive subsets.

J is TRBJ1-2 and V is TRBV2. Sequencing was performed on naive CXCR3+ CD8+ T cells from blood. Indicated subset: CD45RO-CCR7+CD27+CD95- naive CD8+ T cells expressing CXCR3 (TNR3+). The receptor comes from a human donor in good health. Some clones in this sample may be carry-over from other donors' samples. CDR3 residues: CASNDGSYGYTF.